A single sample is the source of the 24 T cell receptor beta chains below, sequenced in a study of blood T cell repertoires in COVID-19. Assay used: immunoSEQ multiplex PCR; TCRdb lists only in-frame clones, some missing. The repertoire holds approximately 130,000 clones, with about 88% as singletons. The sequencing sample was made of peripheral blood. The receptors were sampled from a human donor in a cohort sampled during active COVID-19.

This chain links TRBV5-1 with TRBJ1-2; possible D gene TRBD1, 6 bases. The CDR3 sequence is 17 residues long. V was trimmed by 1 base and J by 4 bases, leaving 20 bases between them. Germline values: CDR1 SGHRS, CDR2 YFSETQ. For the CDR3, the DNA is TGCGCCAGCAGCTTGATTGGGGACATTACACTCGGCTATGGCTACACCTTC. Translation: CASSLIGDITLGYGYTF. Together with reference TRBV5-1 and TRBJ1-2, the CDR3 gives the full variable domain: KAGVTQTPRYLIKTRGQQVTLSCSPISGHRSVSWYQQTPGQGLQFLFEYFSETQRNKGNFPGRFSGRQFSNSRSEMNVSTLELGDSALYLCASSLIGDITLGYGYTFGSGTRLTVV.

The chain's CDR3 is CASSHLQGARTDTQYF. The CDR3 nucleotides are TGTGCCAGCAGCCACTTACAGGGGGCCCGCACAGATACGCAGTATTTT. The J gene is TRBJ2-3, the V gene TRBV7-2, with 9 bases fitting TRBD1. V shed 5 bases and J 1 base; nucleotides not matched to a gene: 7. The CDR3 sequence is 16 residues long. Germline V CDR1 and CDR2: SGHTA, FQGNSA.

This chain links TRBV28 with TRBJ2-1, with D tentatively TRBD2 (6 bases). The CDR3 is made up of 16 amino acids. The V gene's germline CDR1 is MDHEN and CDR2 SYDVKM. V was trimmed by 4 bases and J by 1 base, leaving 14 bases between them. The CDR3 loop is CASSSAAGPSYNEQFF. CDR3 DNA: TGTGCCAGCAGTTCCGCTGCGGGGCCTTCCTACAATGAGCAGTTCTTC. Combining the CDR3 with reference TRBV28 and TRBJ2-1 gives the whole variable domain DVKVTQSSRYLVKRTGEKVFLECVQDMDHENMFWYRQDPGLGLRLIYFSYDVKMKEKGDIPEGYSVSREKKERFSLILESASTNQTSMYLCASSSAAGPSYNEQFFGPGTRLTVL.

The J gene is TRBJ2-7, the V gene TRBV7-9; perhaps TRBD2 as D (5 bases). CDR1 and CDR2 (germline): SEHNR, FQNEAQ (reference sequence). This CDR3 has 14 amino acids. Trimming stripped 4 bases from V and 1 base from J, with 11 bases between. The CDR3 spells CASSSGTGSYEQYF. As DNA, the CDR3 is TGTGCCAGCAGCTCTGGAACGGGGTCCTACGAGCAGTACTTC.

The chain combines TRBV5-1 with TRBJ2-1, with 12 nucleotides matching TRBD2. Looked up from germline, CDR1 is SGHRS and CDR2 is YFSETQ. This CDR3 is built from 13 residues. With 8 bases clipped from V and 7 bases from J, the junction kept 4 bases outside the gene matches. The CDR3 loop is CASTSGRNNEQFF. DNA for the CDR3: TGCGCCAGTACTAGCGGGAGGAATAATGAGCAGTTCTTC.

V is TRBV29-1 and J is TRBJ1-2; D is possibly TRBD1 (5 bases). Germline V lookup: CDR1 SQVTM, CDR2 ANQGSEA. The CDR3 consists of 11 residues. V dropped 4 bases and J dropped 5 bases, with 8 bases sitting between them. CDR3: CSVGQMYGYTF. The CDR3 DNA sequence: TGCAGCGTTGGACAGATGTATGGCTACACCTTC. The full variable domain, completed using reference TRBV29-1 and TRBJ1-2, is SAVISQKPSRDICQRGTSLTIQCQVDSQVTMMFWYRQQPGQSLTLIATANQGSEATYESGFVIDKFPISRPNLTFSTLTVSNMSPEDSSIYLCSVGQMYGYTFGSGTRLTVV.

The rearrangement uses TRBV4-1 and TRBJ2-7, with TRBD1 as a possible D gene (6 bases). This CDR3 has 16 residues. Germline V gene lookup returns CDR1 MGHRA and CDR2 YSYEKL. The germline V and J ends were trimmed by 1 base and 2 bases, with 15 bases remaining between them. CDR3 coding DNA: TGCGCCAGCAGCCAAGGGCTTCGACAGGACCCCTACGAGCAGTACTTC. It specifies CASSQGLRQDPYEQYF.

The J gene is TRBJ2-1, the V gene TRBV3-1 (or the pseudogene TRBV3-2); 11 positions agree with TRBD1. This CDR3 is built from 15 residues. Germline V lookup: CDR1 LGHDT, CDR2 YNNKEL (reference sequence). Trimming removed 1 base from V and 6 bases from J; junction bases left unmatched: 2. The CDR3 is CASSQGGQGANEQFF. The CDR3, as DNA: TGTGCCAGCAGCCAAGGAGGACAGGGGGCCAATGAGCAGTTCTTC.

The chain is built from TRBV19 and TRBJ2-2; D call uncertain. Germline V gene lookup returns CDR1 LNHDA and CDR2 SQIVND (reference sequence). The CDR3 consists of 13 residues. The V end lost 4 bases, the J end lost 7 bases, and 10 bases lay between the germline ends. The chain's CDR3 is CASSTDIIGELFF. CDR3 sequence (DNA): TGTGCCAGTAGTACTGACATAATCGGGGAGCTGTTTTTT.

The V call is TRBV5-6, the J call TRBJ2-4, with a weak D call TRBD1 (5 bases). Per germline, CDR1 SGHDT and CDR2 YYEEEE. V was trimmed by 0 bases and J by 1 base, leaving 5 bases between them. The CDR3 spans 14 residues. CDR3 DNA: TGTGCCAGCAGCTTGGCAGGGGCCAAAAACATTCAGTACTTC. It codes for CASSLAGAKNIQYF.

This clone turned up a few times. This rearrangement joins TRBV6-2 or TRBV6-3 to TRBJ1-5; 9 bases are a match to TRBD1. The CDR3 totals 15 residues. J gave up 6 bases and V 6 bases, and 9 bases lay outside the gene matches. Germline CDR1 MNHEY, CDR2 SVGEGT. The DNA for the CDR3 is TGTGCCAGCAGCACCGGGACAGGGATTTCTCAGCCCCAGCATTTT. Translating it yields CASSTGTGISQPQHF.

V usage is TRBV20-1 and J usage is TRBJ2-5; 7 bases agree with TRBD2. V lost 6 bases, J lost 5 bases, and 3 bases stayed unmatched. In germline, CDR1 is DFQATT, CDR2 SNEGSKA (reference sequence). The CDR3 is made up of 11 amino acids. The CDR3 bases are TGCAGTGCCCCCGGGGGGGAGACCCAGTACTTC. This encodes CSAPGGETQYF.

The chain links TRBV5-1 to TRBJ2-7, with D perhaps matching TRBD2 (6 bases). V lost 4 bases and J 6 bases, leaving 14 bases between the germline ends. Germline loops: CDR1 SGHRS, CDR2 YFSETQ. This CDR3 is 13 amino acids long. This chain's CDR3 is CASSPTGGIEQYF. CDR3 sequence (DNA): TGCGCCAGCAGCCCCACGGGCGGGATCGAGCAGTACTTC.

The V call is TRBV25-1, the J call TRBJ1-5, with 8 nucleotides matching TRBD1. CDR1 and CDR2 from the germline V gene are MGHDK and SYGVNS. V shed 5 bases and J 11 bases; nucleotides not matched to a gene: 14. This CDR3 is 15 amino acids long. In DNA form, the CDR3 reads TGTGCCAGCAGTCCAGGGGGCCTGGCAGCAGGGTCCCAGCATTTT. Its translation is CASSPGGLAAGSQHF.

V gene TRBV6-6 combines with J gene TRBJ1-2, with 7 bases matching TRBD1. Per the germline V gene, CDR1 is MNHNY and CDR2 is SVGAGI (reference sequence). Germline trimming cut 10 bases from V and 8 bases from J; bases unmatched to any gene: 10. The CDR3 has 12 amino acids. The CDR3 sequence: CATHRGAEGYTF. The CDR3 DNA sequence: TGTGCCACCCACAGGGGCGCGGAGGGCTACACCTTC.

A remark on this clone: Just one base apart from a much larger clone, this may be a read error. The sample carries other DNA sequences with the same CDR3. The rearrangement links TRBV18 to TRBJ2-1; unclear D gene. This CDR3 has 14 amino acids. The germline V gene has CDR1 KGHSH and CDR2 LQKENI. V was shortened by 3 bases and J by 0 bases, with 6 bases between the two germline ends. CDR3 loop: CASSPTGSYNEQFF. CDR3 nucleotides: TGTGCCAGCTCACCTACGGGCTCCTACAATGAGCAGTTCTTC.

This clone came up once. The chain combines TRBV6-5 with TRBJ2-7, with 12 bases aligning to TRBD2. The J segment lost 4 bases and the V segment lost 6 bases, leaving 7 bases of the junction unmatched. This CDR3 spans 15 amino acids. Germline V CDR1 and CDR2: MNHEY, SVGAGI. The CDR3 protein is CASSRRTSGIYEQYF. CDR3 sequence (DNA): TGTGCCAGCAGCCGTCGGACTAGCGGGATATACGAGCAGTACTTC.

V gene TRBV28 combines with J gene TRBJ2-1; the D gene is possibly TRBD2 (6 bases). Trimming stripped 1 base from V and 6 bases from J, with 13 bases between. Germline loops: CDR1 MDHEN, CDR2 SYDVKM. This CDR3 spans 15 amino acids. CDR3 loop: CASSLLVRGGNEQFF. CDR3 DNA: TGTGCCAGCAGTTTATTGGTTCGGGGAGGCAATGAGCAGTTCTTC.

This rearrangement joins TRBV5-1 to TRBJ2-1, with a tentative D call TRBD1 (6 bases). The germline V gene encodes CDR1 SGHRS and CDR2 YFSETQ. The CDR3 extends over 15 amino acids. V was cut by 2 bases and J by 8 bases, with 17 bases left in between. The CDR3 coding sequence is TGCGCCAGCAGCTTACAGGACAGACCCAGGGATGAGCAGTTCTTC. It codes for CASSLQDRPRDEQFF.

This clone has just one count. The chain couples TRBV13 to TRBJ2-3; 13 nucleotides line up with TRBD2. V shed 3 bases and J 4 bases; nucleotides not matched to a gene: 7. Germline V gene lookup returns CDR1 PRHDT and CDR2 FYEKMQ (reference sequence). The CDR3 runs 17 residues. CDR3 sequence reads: CASSLTTSGRKSDTQYF. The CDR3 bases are TGTGCCAGCAGCTTGACGACTAGCGGGAGGAAATCAGATACGCAGTATTTT.

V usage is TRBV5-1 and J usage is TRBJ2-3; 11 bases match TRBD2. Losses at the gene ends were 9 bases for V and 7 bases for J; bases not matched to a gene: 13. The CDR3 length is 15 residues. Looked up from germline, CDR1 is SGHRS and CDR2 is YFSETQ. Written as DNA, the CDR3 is TGCGCCACTCGCATTTCTAGCGGGGGGTCGAATACGCAGTATTTT. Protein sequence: CATRISSGGSNTQYF.

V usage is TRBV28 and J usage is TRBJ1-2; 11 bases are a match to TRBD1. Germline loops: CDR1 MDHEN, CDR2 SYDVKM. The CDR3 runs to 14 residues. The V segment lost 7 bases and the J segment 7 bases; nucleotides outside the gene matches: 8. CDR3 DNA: TGTGCCAGCATTCGGACAGGGGGCGGATCTGGCTACACCTTC. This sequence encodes CASIRTGGGSGYTF.

CDR3: CASISGGRPHEQYF. The CDR3 DNA is TGTGCCAGCATCAGCGGGGGGCGGCCCCACGAGCAGTACTTC. The chain is built from TRBV27 and TRBJ2-7, with 9 positions matching TRBD2. The CDR3 spans 14 residues. The V gene end was trimmed by 7 bases and the J gene end by 5 bases; junction bases not matched to a gene: 9. In germline, CDR1 is MNHEY, CDR2 SMNVEV (reference sequence).

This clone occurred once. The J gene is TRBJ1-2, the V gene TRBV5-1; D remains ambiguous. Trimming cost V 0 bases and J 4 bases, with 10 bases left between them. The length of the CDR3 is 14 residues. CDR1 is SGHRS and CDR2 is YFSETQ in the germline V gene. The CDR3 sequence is CASSLGGFGYGYTF. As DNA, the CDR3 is TGCGCCAGCAGCTTGGGAGGGTTCGGCTATGGCTACACCTTC.